This record concerns one T cell receptor (beta chain) sequence. This sample is part of a study of regulatory T cells in long-lasting Graves disease. Construction of TCR beta libraries relied on iRepertoire HTBI primers and on Arm-PCR targeting CDR3 regions. TCRdb passed the multiplex PCR reads through MiXCR, listing each CDR3 protein once. This table holds around 250,000 distinct CDR3 sequences, about 17% found once. The CDR3 covers 16 residues. V gave up 11 bases and J gave up 6 bases, with 28 bases separating them. Looked up from germline, CDR1 is SEHNR and CDR2 is FQNEAQ (reference sequence). As for time point: newly diagnosed GD, antithyroid drugs for less than 3 months. PBMC-extracted RNA yielded the TCR library. This sample was also put to use in a study of T cells in Graves' hyperthyroidism and ophthalmopathy. As reported in that work: A model built on 13 V-J features separated ophthalmopathy from stable hyperthyroidism.

The receptor was isolated from a woman in her twenties or thirties with Graves disease. The starting material was peripheral blood mononuclear cells (PBMCs), obtained at new diagnosis, from a patient treated with antithyroid drugs. The chain links TRBV7-9 to TRBJ1-1, with TRBD1 as a possible D gene (5 bases). The CDR3 here is CAGTLPGPGQGPEAFF. As DNA, the CDR3 is TGTGCCGGCACTTTACCGGGCCCCGGTCAGGGTCCTGAAGCTTTCTTT.